The entry below describes one TCR beta chain. Its target is unknown. This sample was taken from a study of beta chain features in type 1 diabetes. On the study more broadly: Healthy donors resembled patients in age, gender and cell yields. Study conclusions and caveats: A moderate, significant TCRB CDR3 shortening appeared in type 1 diabetes across four CD4+ subsets. Junctions at VDJ sites from type 1 diabetes patients had fewer insertions and more deletions.

It was via CD45RO/CCR7/CD25/CD127/CD95/CD27 that CD4+ naive, central memory, regulatory and stem cell-like memory cells were sorted. CDR3 length: 16 residues. The germline V and J ends were trimmed by 4 bases and 8 bases, with 20 bases remaining between them. Per the germline V gene, CDR1 is MNHEY and CDR2 is SVGAGI. Every bit of the isolated RNA underwent reverse transcription, so sequencing read expressed TCRB transcripts. Clones were sequenced by immunoSEQ multiplex PCR, and TCRdb holds only the in-frame ones, with some missing. The sample consists of around 310,000 clones, roughly 13% of them appearing once.

The gene calls are TRBV6-5 and TRBJ1-4; D is undetermined. The receptor's source is a woman between 18 and 29 years old with type 1 diabetes. What was sequenced was naive CD4+ T cells from blood. CDR3 region: CASSSGLWMGSEKLFF. CDR3 nucleotide sequence: TGTGCCAGCAGTTCAGGACTGTGGATGGGATCCGAAAAACTGTTTTTT.